These T cell receptor beta chains were read from a single sample in a study of response to subunit inactivated influenza vaccine. TCRdb recomputed calls from the RT-PCR reads with MiXCR, one row per CDR3 protein. The data hold 290,000 or so distinct CDR3 sequences, with around 20% observed a single time. The sample was PBMCs from blood, taken about 20 months after vaccination. The receptors shown here come from a man in his fifties or sixties who received an inactivated influenza vaccine. Both conserved end residues are part of each CDR3. The D gene is left open where the match is weak. Clone size is shown for a subset of rows, as once, few, many or a class of expanded clone.

clone size,V gene,J gene,D gene,CDR3 protein,CDR3 DNA
NA,TRBV24-1,TRBJ2-7,NA,CATSQDSYEQYF,TGTGCCACCAGTCAGGACTCCTACGAGCAGTACTTC
few,TRBV20-1,TRBJ2-1,TRBD2,CSARESSGGAFSFYNEQFF,TGCAGTGCCAGAGAGTCTAGCGGGGGGGCCTTTTCGTTTTACAATGAGCAGTTCTTC
few,TRBV30,TRBJ1-4,NA,CAWSVLMASGLFF,TGTGCCTGGAGTGTGCTGATGGCCTCGGGACTGTTTTTT
NA,TRBV7-4,TRBJ2-7,NA,CASSLGESRYEQYF,TGTGCCAGCAGCTTAGGGGAATCGAGGTACGAGCAGTACTTC
NA,TRBV10-3,TRBJ1-3,NA,CAIISGNTIYF,TGTGCCATCATCTCCGGAAACACCATATATTTT
NA,TRBV11-1,TRBJ2-3,NA,CASSSRFHGIVAASTDTQYF,TGTGCCAGCAGTTCGCGGTTTCACGGCATTGTAGCGGCGAGCACAGATACGCAGTATTTT
NA,TRBV13,TRBJ1-2,NA,CASSEDTYGYTF,TGTGCCAGCAGCGAGGACACCTATGGCTACACCTTC
NA,TRBV12-3/TRBV12-4,TRBJ1-1,NA,CASSIVSEAFF,TGTGCCAGCAGTATTGTTTCTGAAGCTTTCTTT
few,TRBV6-2/TRBV6-3,TRBJ1-2,TRBD1,CASTRDSYGYTF,TGTGCCAGCACTCGGGACAGCTATGGCTACACCTTC
few,TRBV4-3,TRBJ2-3,NA,CASSQDRLTDTQYF,TGCGCCAGCAGCCAAGATAGACTCACAGATACGCAGTATTTT
few,TRBV29-1,TRBJ2-1,TRBD2,CSVVSGRAYNEQFF,TGCAGCGTGGTTAGCGGGAGGGCCTACAATGAGCAGTTCTTC
NA,TRBV7-9,TRBJ2-1,TRBD1,CASSRRTGDLYNEQFF,TGTGCCAGCAGCCGGCGGACAGGGGACCTCTACAATGAGCAGTTCTTC
NA,TRBV7-9,TRBJ2-3,NA,CASSLPLAPSTDTQYF,TGTGCCAGCAGCCTCCCGCTAGCGCCGAGCACAGATACGCAGTATTTT
few,TRBV7-2,TRBJ2-2,TRBD1,CASSSGQPTGELFF,TGTGCCAGCAGCTCGGGACAGCCGACCGGGGAGCTGTTTTTT
NA,TRBV27,TRBJ2-2,TRBD2,CASSLLAGGGELFF,TGTGCCAGCAGTTTACTAGCGGGCGGCGGGGAGCTGTTTTTT
NA,TRBV6-1,TRBJ2-2,NA,CASSRRARDGELFF,TGTGCCAGCAGTCGGAGGGCGAGGGACGGGGAGCTGTTTTTT
few,TRBV20-1,TRBJ2-2,NA,CSARDILAGSNTGELFF,TGCAGTGCTAGAGATATATTGGCAGGGTCGAACACCGGGGAGCTGTTTTTT
NA,TRBV28,TRBJ1-5,TRBD1,CASTQISGTDNQPQHF,TGTGCCAGCACCCAAATCTCGGGGACAGACAATCAGCCCCAGCATTTT
few,TRBV5-6,TRBJ1-4,NA,CASSPAPNEKLFF,TGTGCCAGCAGTCCGGCTCCTAATGAAAAACTGTTTTTT
NA,TRBV4-3,TRBJ1-4,TRBD1,CASSQEGQGLWNEKLFF,TGCGCCAGCAGCCAGGAGGGACAGGGGTTATGGAATGAAAAACTGTTTTTT
few,TRBV12-3/TRBV12-4,TRBJ1-4,NA,CASSFRQNEKLFF,TGTGCCAGCAGTTTTCGGCAGAATGAAAAACTGTTTTTT
few,TRBV4-3,TRBJ1-2,TRBD1,CASSQTGGYDYGYTF,TGCGCCAGCAGCCAAACAGGGGGTTACGACTATGGCTACACCTTC
few,TRBV24-1,TRBJ1-1,NA,CATSDFGNTEAFF,TGTGCCACCAGTGATTTCGGGAACACTGAAGCTTTCTTT
NA,TRBV2,TRBJ1-2,NA,CASRVDGNNYGYTF,TGTGCCAGCAGAGTAGACGGAAATAACTATGGCTACACCTTC
NA,TRBV7-2,TRBJ2-1,TRBD2,CASSLGLAGIYEQFF,TGTGCCAGCAGCTTAGGACTAGCGGGTATTTATGAGCAGTTCTTC
NA,TRBV5-1,TRBJ1-6,TRBD1,CASSTTGVGNSPLHF,TGCGCCAGCAGCACAACAGGGGTAGGGAATTCACCCCTCCACTTT
NA,TRBV6-1,TRBJ2-7,TRBD1,CASSRTGLTYEQYF,TGTGCCAGCAGTCGGACAGGGCTTACCTACGAGCAGTACTTC
few,TRBV12-3/TRBV12-4,TRBJ2-5,NA,CASSLRSQETQYF,TGTGCCAGCAGTTTACGCAGCCAAGAGACCCAGTACTTC
many,TRBV6-5,TRBJ1-1,NA,CASIMRENTEAFF,TGTGCCAGCATTATGAGGGAAAACACTGAAGCTTTCTTT
NA,TRBV2,TRBJ2-3,NA,CASSEEDTQYF,TGTGCCAGCAGTGAGGAAGATACGCAGTATTTT
NA,TRBV11-2,TRBJ1-1,NA,CASSLLDRRSMNTEAFF,TGTGCCAGCAGCTTATTGGACCGGCGCAGCATGAACACTGAAGCTTTCTTT
NA,TRBV20-1,TRBJ1-2,NA,CSALQVGIGYTF,TGCAGTGCTCTTCAAGTCGGTATTGGCTACACCTTC
NA,TRBV6-2/TRBV6-3,TRBJ1-5,TRBD1,CAIGGGGYQPQHF,TGTGCCATTGGAGGAGGGGGCTATCAGCCCCAGCATTTT
NA,TRBV20-1,TRBJ1-2,NA,CCPDLLYIKGYTF,TGCTGCCCTGATTTATTGTATATTAAGGGCTACACCTTC
NA,TRBV4-3,TRBJ1-1,NA,CASSQDAGGDTEAFF,TGCGCCAGCAGCCAAGACGCCGGGGGCGACACTGAAGCTTTCTTT
NA,TRBV23-1,TRBJ1-5,NA,CASPRGPQHF,TGCGCCAGCCCCCGCGGGCCCCAGCATTTT
once,TRBV6-1,TRBJ2-7,NA,CASSKDGPKPYEQYF,TGTGCCAGCAGTAAGGACGGTCCAAAGCCCTACGAGCAGTACTTC
NA,TRBV10-3,TRBJ2-7,TRBD1,CAITKGQGGTYEQYF,TGTGCCATCACCAAGGGACAGGGAGGAACTTACGAGCAGTACTTC
NA,TRBV6-7,TRBJ2-1,TRBD2,CASSYAPTSGRSYNEQFF,TGTGCCAGCAGTTACGCACCGACTAGCGGGAGGTCCTACAATGAGCAGTTCTTC
NA,TRBV4-1,TRBJ1-4,NA,CASSQGDLRIEKLFF,TGCGCCAGCAGCCAAGGGGACTTACGGATCGAAAAACTGTTTTTT
few,TRBV4-3,TRBJ1-1,NA,CASSQAGTVAFF,TGCGCCAGCAGCCAAGCCGGGACGGTGGCTTTCTTT
NA,TRBV20-1,TRBJ2-7,TRBD2,CSARPAGAYEQYF,TGCAGTGCTAGACCTGCGGGAGCCTACGAGCAGTACTTC
NA,TRBV18,TRBJ1-1,NA,CASSPRTRPGNTEAFF,TGTGCCAGCTCACCTCGGACCAGGCCCGGGAACACTGAAGCTTTCTTT
NA,TRBV30,TRBJ2-5,NA,CAWSVGYQETQYF,TGTGCCTGGAGTGTGGGATACCAAGAGACCCAGTACTTC
many,TRBV7-2,TRBJ1-4,NA,CASSSDTSNEKLFF,TGTGCCAGCAGCTCGGACACCTCTAATGAAAAACTGTTTTTT
NA,TRBV10-3,TRBJ2-1,TRBD2,CAISEFSGGYNEQFF,TGTGCCATCAGTGAGTTTAGCGGGGGTTACAATGAGCAGTTCTTC